This passage covers 17 T cell receptor beta chains from one sample sequenced in a study of post-analysis software for immune sequencing data. Study-level points and caveats: Comparison of patients with controls showed five TRBV segments more frequent in patients, TRBV5-6, TRBV5-1 and TRBV20-1 among them.

Unique molecular identifiers were present in the TCR beta cDNA libraries. Via MiXCR, TCRdb re-called the PCR reads, giving one row per CDR3 protein. Seen here are fewer than 600,000 distinct CDR3 sequences, 45% observed once, and the top ten hold around 10%. Their recognized antigens are unknown. The sample taken for sequencing was blood. The source is a girl between 10 and 17 years old with multiple sclerosis.

This clonotype was counted a few times. The V call is TRBV29-1, the J call TRBJ2-6, with D tentatively TRBD2 (5 bases). CDR3 size: 14 residues. Germline assignment: CDR1 SQVTM and CDR2 ANQGSEA. The germline V and J ends were trimmed by 6 bases and 3 bases, with 12 bases remaining between them. CDR3 sequence (DNA): TGCAGCGTGGAGACGGGGTTTGGGGCCAACGTCCTGACTTTC. Amino acids: CSVETGFGANVLTF.

The rearrangement joins TRBV25-1 to TRBJ2-7; 10 nucleotides align to TRBD1. In germline, CDR1 is MGHDK, CDR2 SYGVNS. Trimming cost V 3 bases and J 0 bases; bases outside gene matches: 8. The CDR3 length is 17 residues. For the CDR3, the DNA is TGTGCCAGCAGTGAGGAGGACGGGACAGGGGTCTCCTACGAGCAGTACTTC. Protein product: CASSEEDGTGVSYEQYF.

This clonotype was detected a few times. The gene calls are TRBV12-3 or TRBV12-4 and TRBJ2-7; 10 bases fit TRBD2. The CDR3 contains 14 residues. V lost 3 bases to trimming and J lost 5 bases; unmatched junction nucleotides: 4. The CDR3 DNA follows: TGTGCCAGCAGTTTGGCTAGCGGGAGCAACGAGCAGTACTTC. It codes for CASSLASGSNEQYF.

The chain links TRBV12-3 or TRBV12-4 to TRBJ2-7; 8 nucleotides agree with TRBD2. The CDR3 spans 14 residues. V trimming: 5 bases; J trimming: 3 bases; junction bases outside the gene matches: 6. The CDR3 DNA follows: TGTGCCAGCAGTCCGGGGGGGGTGAACTACGAGCAGTACTTC. This encodes CASSPGGVNYEQYF.

The rearrangement links TRBV9 to TRBJ2-7; the match to TRBD2 covers 9 bases. With 0 bases clipped from V and 7 bases from J, the junction kept 8 bases outside the gene matches. The CDR3 is 15 amino acids. The germline gives CDR1 SGDLS, CDR2 YYNGEE. CDR3 region: CASSVGLAEVGEQYF. CDR3 bases: TGTGCCAGCAGCGTAGGACTAGCGGAAGTAGGAGAGCAGTACTTC.

The chain joins TRBV4-1 to TRBJ2-1; D remains ambiguous. The CDR3 covers 13 residues. Trimming pared 4 bases from V and 6 bases from J, leaving 10 bases between. Germline CDR1 and CDR2: MGHRA and YSYEKL. CDR3 loop: CASSLTQVNEQFF. CDR3 DNA: TGCGCCAGCAGCCTGACCCAGGTCAATGAGCAGTTCTTC.

V usage is TRBV7-2 and J usage is TRBJ2-4; D gene uncertain. The J call may be wrong; the DNA end is better matched by TRBJ2-7. Germline CDR1 is SGHTA and CDR2 is FQGNSA. The CDR3 extends over 15 amino acids. In DNA form, the CDR3 reads TGTGCCAGCAGCTTAGTAGGTCCAGCCCAATACGAGCAGTACTTC. Translating it yields CASSLVGPAQYEQYF.

CDR3 sequence reads: CASGETPQNTEAFF. The CDR3 nucleotides read TGCGCCAGCGGCGAAACACCCCAGAACACTGAAGCTTTCTTT. This chain connects TRBV5-1 to TRBJ1-1; D is unresolved. Trimming shortened V by 7 bases and J by 1 base, and 14 bases separated the two germline ends. The CDR3 totals 14 residues. CDR1 SGHRS and CDR2 YFSETQ come from the germline V gene.

V gene TRBV5-1 combines with J gene TRBJ2-3; 10 bases line up with TRBD2. The V gene end was trimmed by 7 bases and the J gene end by 9 bases; junction bases not matched to a gene: 20. CDR3 length: 17 residues. Germline V gene lookup returns CDR1 SGHRS and CDR2 YFSETQ. DNA of the CDR3: TGCGCCAGCGGCCCCGGTGATAGAAGCGGGAGGGCCCGAACGCAGTATTTT. Its protein is CASGPGDRSGRARTQYF.

This clonotype was picked up a small number of times. The V and J genes are TRBV20-1 and TRBJ2-4; the match to TRBD2 covers 9 bases. CDR1 is DFQATT, CDR2 SNEGSKA, per germline (reference sequence). The J segment lost 7 bases and the V segment lost 3 bases, leaving 10 bases of the junction unmatched. The CDR3 covers 15 residues. The CDR3 region has the DNA TGCAGTGCTAGTCTGGTAGCGGGAGCCGCGAACATTCAGTACTTC. Translated, it gives CSASLVAGAANIQYF.

This clonotype was observed a few times. The rearrangement links TRBV29-1 to TRBJ2-1; 11 bases line up with TRBD2. Germline CDR1 reads SQVTM; CDR2 reads ANQGSEA. Trimming cost V 3 bases and J 6 bases; bases outside gene matches: 10. CDR3 length: 16 amino acids. CDR3 protein: CSVDSGRATYFNEQFF. The CDR3 nucleotides read TGCAGCGTTGATAGCGGGAGGGCCACCTACTTCAATGAGCAGTTCTTC.

The rearrangement joins TRBV2 to TRBJ2-7, with 10 nucleotides matching TRBD2. From germline, CDR1 is SNHLY and CDR2 FYNNEI. The length of the CDR3 is 15 residues. With 6 bases clipped from V and 0 bases from J, the junction kept 5 bases outside the gene matches. As DNA, the CDR3 is TGTGCCAGCAGCGCCACTAGCGGGGCCTCCTACGAGCAGTACTTC. Translation: CASSATSGASYEQYF.

The chain carries TRBV29-1 and TRBJ1-1; a weak D match, TRBD1 (5 bases). The V gene lost 7 bases and the J gene lost 0 bases, with 15 bases spanning the gap. Germline V CDR1 and CDR2: SQVTM, ANQGSEA. This CDR3 region has 14 residues. The CDR3 region is CSAGDGSMNTEAFF. For the CDR3, the DNA is TGCAGCGCCGGGGACGGAAGCATGAACACTGAAGCTTTCTTT. The variable domain in full, with the rest retrieved from reference TRBV29-1 and TRBJ1-1, is SAVISQKPSRDICQRGTSLTIQCQVDSQVTMMFWYRQQPGQSLTLIATANQGSEATYESGFVIDKFPISRPNLTFSTLTVSNMSPEDSSIYLCSAGDGSMNTEAFFGQGTRLTVV.

The sample holds a few counts of this clonotype. The rearrangement uses TRBV29-1 and TRBJ2-3; D is unclear. This CDR3 has 15 residues. Germline CDR1 reads SQVTM; CDR2 reads ANQGSEA. V dropped 7 bases and J dropped 0 bases, with 17 bases sitting between them. Written as DNA, the CDR3 is TGCAGCGCCGACCATCGCCGAGTAAGCACAGATACGCAGTATTTT. Its translation is CSADHRRVSTDTQYF.

The rearrangement links TRBV5-5 to TRBJ2-1, with TRBD1 identical over 10 bases. This CDR3 has 15 residues. Per the germline V gene, CDR1 is SGHKS and CDR2 is YYEKEE (reference sequence). Unmatched junction bases numbered 5, after V lost 2 bases and J lost 6 bases. The CDR3 DNA follows: TGTGCCAGCAGCTTTACCGGGACAGGGGTCAATGAGCAGTTCTTC. As protein: CASSFTGTGVNEQFF.

The chain recombines TRBV7-2 with TRBJ2-1; maybe TRBD2 (6 bases). The CDR3 is 14 amino acids. V lost 1 base and J lost 8, with 12 bases in between. The germline V gene has CDR1 SGHTA and CDR2 FQGNSA. The CDR3 sequence is CASSLDAAGYEQFF. As DNA, the CDR3 is TGTGCCAGCAGCTTAGACGCAGCGGGTTATGAGCAGTTCTTC. Full variable domain (missing parts from reference TRBV7-2 and TRBJ2-1): GAGVSQSPSNKVTEKGKDVELRCDPISGHTALYWYRQSLGQGLEFLIYFQGNSAPDKSGLPSDRFSAERTGGSVSTLTIQRTQQEDSAVYLCASSLDAAGYEQFFGPGTRLTVL.

The chain combines TRBV20-1 with TRBJ2-4, with D tentatively TRBD2 (7 bases). CDR3 length equals 18 residues. The germline V gene has CDR1 DFQATT and CDR2 SNEGSKA (reference sequence). Trimming removed 3 bases at V and 1 base at J, with 22 bases between. The CDR3 here is CSASYLAARGLAKNIQYF. For the CDR3, the DNA is TGCAGTGCTAGCTATCTAGCGGCAAGGGGGTTGGCCAAAAACATTCAGTACTTC.